This TCR beta chain was sequenced for a study of shared clonotypes between healthy human individuals. On the study more broadly: Two female and a few male donors aged 18 to 49 were enrolled.

Replicate sorted-subset PCRs were loaded with around 210 ng DNA, 31,000 or so T cell genomes. TCRdb's copy holds only in-frame clones and misses some; the assay was immunoSEQ multiplex PCR. The table records under 550,000 clones, about 95% of them present only once. V lost 10 bases, J lost 4 bases, and 7 bases stayed unmatched. CDR3 length equals 13 residues. CDR1 is SGHDT and CDR2 is YYEEEE in the germline V gene. The source is a woman aged 25 to 45 in good health. The sequenced sample was naive CD4+ T cells sorted from blood. Regarding subset: CD45RA+ positively selected. The chain joins TRBV5-6 to TRBJ2-5, with 10 positions matching TRBD1. CDR3 sequence: CASSRTGGETQYF. CDR3 bases: TGTGCCTCCAGCCGGACAGGGGGAGAGACCCAGTACTTC.